The present TCR beta chain was sequenced within a study of blood T cell repertoires in COVID-19 (TCRdb year 2020). About the study as a whole: The collaborator samples originated in the United States, Italy and Spain and spanned the acute and convalescent phases of COVID-19. HLA class I and class II types, where available, came from metadata supplied by the sample provider rather than from assay-based typing. Samples came from the ongoing ImmuneRACE study (first 160 participants) plus 1,254 subjects from 6 global collaborators. Sample metadata almost always included a de-identified subject ID, COVID-19 status, age in years and sex. Subjects who had been exposed to COVID-19, were actively infected with it, or had recovered from it provided the deeply sampled blood TCRbeta repertoires that made up the dataset. The material from the prospective study consisted of cDNA or gDNA derived from T cells, B-cell-depleted T cells, or PBMCs. A freely available public database, intended as a resource for researchers studying the immune response to SARS-CoV-2, is where the repertoires were released. Summary of the overall study and its limitations: The quantity of clinical and demographic metadata differed by source and by participant and was supplied without curation.

Whole blood was collected in K2EDTA tubes by collaborating institutions according to the institutions' own protocols. Collaborator samples were shipped for TCRbeta analysis as frozen whole blood, isolated PBMCs, or DNA extracted from either sample type. As regards this clone: The antigen this receptor binds is unknown. The sample holds no much larger clone one base away, and base qualities are not on file.

The immunoSEQ Assay, a bias-controlled multiplex PCR, was used to amplify TCRbeta CDR3 regions from genomic DNA. The original pipeline was this. The number of nucleated cells in each sample was estimated from the amplification of reference gene primers within the assay. To quantify the absolute abundance of each unique TCRbeta CDR3 rearrangement, sequence reads were collapsed and filtered. For each sample, productive Simpson clonality was calculated as the square root of Simpson's diversity index across productive rearrangements. TCRdb retrieved this table from immuneACCESS and kept in-frame rearrangements only. Not all clones are present; in checked studies, unresolved V genes account for under half, and no reason is known for the remainder. Clonal size and the V and J genes are those of that table, whereas D and trimming came from the DNA. For this sample the table gives 200,000 or so clones, of which more than 70% were detected only once. The ten biggest clones cover about 2.5% of the sample.

The receptor was isolated from an older woman with acute or convalescent COVID-19. The specimen was peripheral blood.

The DNA is as follows: TGTGCCAGAAGCACAGGGATCGGAAACACCATATATTTT. Protein translation: CARSTGIGNTIYF. The rearrangement joined TRBV7-5 to TRBJ1-3; no DNA check was done on the table's D call, TRBD1. TRBV7-5 is annotated as a pseudogene. From the cysteine through the phenylalanine, the CDR3 covers 13 amino acids. Here the CDR3 DNA is all that survives: 39 bases in frame from base 1.